This passage covers 2 T cell receptor beta chains from one sample sequenced in a study of STAT5B mutations in CD4+ large granular lymphocyte leukemia. Some clones are missing from TCRdb's copy, which holds only in-frame ones; the method was immunoSEQ multiplex PCR. The profile shows roughly 36,000 clones, approximately 89% of them singletons. Sequenced material: CD4+ T cells from blood buffy coats. These receptors originate from a human donor in good health.

V usage is TRBV5-1 and J usage is TRBJ2-1, with a possible D match to TRBD2 (6 bases). This CDR3 comprises 14 residues. V was shortened by 4 bases and J by 8 bases, with 16 bases between the two germline ends. The V gene's germline CDR1 is SGHRS and CDR2 YFSETQ. CDR3 protein: CASSQVGGIDEQFF. DNA for the CDR3: TGCGCCAGCAGCCAGGTGGGGGGAATCGATGAGCAGTTCTTC.

This chain links TRBV7-9 with TRBJ1-1, with a tentative D call TRBD1 (6 bases). The CDR3 covers 14 residues. Germline V gene lookup returns CDR1 SEHNR and CDR2 FQNEAQ (reference sequence). The V end lost 1 base, the J end lost 1 base, and 7 bases lay between the germline ends. This chain's CDR3 is CASSLEQGNTEAFF. The CDR3 DNA reads TGTGCCAGCAGCTTAGAACAGGGGAACACTGAAGCTTTCTTT.